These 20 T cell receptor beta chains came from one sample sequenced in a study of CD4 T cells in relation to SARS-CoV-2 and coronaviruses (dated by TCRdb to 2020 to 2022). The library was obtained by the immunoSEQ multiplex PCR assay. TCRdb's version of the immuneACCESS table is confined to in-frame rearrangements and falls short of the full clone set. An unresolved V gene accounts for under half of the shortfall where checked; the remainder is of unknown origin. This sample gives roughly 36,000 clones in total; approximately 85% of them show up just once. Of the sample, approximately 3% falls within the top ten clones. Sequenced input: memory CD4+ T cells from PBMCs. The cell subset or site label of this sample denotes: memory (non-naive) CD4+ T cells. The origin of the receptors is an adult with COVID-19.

The CDR3 nucleotides are TGTGCCAGCACCGGCGGGGAGACCCAGTACTTC. Encoded protein: CASTGGETQYF. The rearrangement uses TRBV25-1 and TRBJ2-5, with a possible D match to TRBD2 (5 bases). Germline assignment: CDR1 MGHDK and CDR2 SYGVNS. The CDR3 length is 11 residues. Trimming took off 7 bases at V and 5 bases at J, with 8 bases between the two ends.

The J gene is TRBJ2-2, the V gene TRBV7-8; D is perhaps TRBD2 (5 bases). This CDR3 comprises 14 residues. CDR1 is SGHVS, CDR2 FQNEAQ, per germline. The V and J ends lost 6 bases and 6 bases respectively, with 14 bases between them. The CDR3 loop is CASRTTLVPGELFF. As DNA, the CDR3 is TGTGCCAGCAGGACCACACTAGTTCCCGGGGAGCTGTTTTTT.

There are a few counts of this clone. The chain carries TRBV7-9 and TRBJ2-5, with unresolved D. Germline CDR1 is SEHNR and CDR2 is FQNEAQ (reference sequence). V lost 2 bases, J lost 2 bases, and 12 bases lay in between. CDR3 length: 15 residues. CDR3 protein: CASSLPLSAQETQYF. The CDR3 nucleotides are TGTGCCAGCAGCTTACCCCTGAGCGCACAAGAGACCCAGTACTTC.

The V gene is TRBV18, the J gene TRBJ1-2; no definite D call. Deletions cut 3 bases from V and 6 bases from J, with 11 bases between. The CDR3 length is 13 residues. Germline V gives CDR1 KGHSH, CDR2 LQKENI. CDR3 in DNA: TGTGCCAGCTCACCGCGCCCAACCGATGGCTACACCTTC. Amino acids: CASSPRPTDGYTF.

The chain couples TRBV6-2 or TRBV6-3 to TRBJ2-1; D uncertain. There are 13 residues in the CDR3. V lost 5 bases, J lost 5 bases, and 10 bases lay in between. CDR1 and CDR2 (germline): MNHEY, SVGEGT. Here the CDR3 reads CASSVDTHNEQFF. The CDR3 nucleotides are TGTGCCAGCAGTGTTGACACTCACAATGAGCAGTTCTTC.

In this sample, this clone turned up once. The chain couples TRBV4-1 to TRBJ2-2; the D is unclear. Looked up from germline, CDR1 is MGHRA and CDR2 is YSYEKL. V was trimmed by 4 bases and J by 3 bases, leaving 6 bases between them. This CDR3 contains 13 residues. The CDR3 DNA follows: TGCGCCAGCAGCCTCTTCGACACCGGGGAGCTGTTTTTT. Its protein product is CASSLFDTGELFF.

The CDR3 DNA follows: TGTGCCTGGTCCGGGACAGGGAACACTGAAGCTTTCTTT. This sequence encodes CAWSGTGNTEAFF. This chain uses TRBV30 with TRBJ1-1, with 8 bases aligning to TRBD1. The CDR3 is 13 residues long. With V trimmed by 5 bases and J by 1 base, 3 bases remained unmatched. Germline CDR1 is GTSNPN and CDR2 is SVGIG (reference sequence).

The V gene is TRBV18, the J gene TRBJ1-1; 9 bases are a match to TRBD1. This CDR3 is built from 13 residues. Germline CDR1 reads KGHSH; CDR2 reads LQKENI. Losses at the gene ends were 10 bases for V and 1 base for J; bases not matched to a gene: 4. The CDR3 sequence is CATQGQGNTEAFF. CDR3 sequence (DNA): TGTGCCACCCAGGGACAGGGGAACACTGAAGCTTTCTTT.

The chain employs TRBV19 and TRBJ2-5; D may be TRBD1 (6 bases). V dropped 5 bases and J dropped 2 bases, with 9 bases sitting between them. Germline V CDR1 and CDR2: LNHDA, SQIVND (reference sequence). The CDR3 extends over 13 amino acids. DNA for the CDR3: TGTGCCAGTAGTCGGACAGCTCAAGAGACCCAGTACTTC. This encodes CASSRTAQETQYF.

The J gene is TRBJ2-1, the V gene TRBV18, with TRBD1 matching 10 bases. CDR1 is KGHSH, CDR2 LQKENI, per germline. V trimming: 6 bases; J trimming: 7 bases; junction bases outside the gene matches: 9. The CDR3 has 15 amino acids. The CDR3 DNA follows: TGTGCCAGCTCTATAGGGACAGGGGAAGGAAATGAGCAGTTCTTC. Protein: CASSIGTGEGNEQFF.

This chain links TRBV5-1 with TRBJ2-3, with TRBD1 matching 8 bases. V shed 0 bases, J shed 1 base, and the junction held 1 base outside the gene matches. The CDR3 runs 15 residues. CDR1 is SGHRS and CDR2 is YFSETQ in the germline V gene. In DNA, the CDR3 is TGCGCCAGCAGCTTGGAGGGACAGGGCACAGATACGCAGTATTTT. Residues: CASSLEGQGTDTQYF. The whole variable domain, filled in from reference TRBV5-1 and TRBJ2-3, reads KAGVTQTPRYLIKTRGQQVTLSCSPISGHRSVSWYQQTPGQGLQFLFEYFSETQRNKGNFPGRFSGRQFSNSRSEMNVSTLELGDSALYLCASSLEGQGTDTQYFGPGTRLTVL.

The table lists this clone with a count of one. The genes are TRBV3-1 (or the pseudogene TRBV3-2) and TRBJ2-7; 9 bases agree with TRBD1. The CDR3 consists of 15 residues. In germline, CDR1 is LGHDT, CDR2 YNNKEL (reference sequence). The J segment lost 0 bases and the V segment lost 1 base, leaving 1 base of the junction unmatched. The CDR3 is CASSQGTGDSYEQYF. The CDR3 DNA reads TGTGCCAGCAGCCAAGGGACAGGGGACTCCTACGAGCAGTACTTC.

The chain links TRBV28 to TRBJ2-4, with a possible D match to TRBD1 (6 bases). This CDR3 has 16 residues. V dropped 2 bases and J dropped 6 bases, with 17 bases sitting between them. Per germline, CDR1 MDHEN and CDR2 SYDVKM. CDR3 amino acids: CASSLEGLQGANIQYF. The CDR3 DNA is TGTGCCAGCAGTTTAGAGGGATTACAGGGAGCAAACATTCAGTACTTC.

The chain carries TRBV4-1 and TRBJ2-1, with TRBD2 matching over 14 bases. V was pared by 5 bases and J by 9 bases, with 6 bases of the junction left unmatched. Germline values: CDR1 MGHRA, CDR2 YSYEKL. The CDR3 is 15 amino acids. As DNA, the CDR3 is TGCGCCAGCAGCAAGGGACTAGCGGGAGCTGGTGAGCAGTTCTTC. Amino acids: CASSKGLAGAGEQFF.

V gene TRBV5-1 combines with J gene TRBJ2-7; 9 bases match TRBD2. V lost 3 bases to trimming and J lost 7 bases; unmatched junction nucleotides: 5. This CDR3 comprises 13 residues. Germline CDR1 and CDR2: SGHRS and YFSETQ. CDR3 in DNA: TGCGCCAGCAGCTCGGGCGGGAGGGGAGAGCAGTACTTC. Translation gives CASSSGGRGEQYF.

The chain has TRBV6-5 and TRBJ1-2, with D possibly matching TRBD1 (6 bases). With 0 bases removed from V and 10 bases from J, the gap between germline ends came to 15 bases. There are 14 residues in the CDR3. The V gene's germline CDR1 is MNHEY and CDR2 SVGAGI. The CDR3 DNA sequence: TGTGCCAGCAGTTACTCCACAGGGCGTCAAGACTACACCTTC. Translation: CASSYSTGRQDYTF.

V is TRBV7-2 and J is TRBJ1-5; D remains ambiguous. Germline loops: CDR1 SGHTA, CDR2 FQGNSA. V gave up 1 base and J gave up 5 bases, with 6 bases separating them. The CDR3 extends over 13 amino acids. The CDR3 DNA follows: TGTGCCAGCAGCTTAGATAGGGATCAGCCCCAGCATTTT. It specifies CASSLDRDQPQHF.

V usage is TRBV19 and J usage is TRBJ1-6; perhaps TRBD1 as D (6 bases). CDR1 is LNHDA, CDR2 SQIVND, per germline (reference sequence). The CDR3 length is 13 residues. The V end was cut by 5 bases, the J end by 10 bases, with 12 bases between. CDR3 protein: CASSLAGDSPLHF. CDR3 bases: TGTGCCAGTAGTCTGGCAGGGGACTCACCCCTCCACTTT.

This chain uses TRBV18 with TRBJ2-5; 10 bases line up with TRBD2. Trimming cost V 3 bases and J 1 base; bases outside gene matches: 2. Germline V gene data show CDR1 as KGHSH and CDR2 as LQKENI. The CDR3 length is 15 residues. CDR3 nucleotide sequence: TGTGCCAGCTCACCGGGACTAGCGAGCCAAGAGACCCAGTACTTC. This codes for CASSPGLASQETQYF.

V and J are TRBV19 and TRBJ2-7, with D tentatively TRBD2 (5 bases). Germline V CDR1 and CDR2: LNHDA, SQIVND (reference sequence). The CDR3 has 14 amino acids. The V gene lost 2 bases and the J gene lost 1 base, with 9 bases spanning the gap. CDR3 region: CASSIKTGSYEQYF. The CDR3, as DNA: TGTGCCAGTAGTATAAAGACGGGATCCTACGAGCAGTACTTC. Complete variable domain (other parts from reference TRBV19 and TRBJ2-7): DGGITQSPKYLFRKEGQNVTLSCEQNLNHDAMYWYRQDPGQGLRLIYYSQIVNDFQKGDIAEGYSVSREKKESFPLTVTSAQKNPTAFYLCASSIKTGSYEQYFGPGTRLTVT.